Presented here are 17 T cell receptor beta chains from one specimen sequenced in a study of blood T cells in healthy people across ages. PCR was performed a second time for roughly 7 to 12 cycles using a sample-barcoded 5' primer and a J-beta primer mix. TCRdb re-called the 5' RACE reads through MiXCR, storing one row per CDR3 protein. The repertoire includes over a million distinct CDR3 sequences, around 27% of them detected once, and 0.65% to 0.75% sits in the top ten. This same sample was also part of a study on T cells of mothers and their children.

The sequenced material came from blood. Every receptor here comes from a girl aged 2 to 9 in good health.

This clonotype occurred a few times. The rearrangement links TRBV28 to TRBJ2-5; TRBD1 agrees at 9 bases. The DNA end favors TRBJ2-1, so the J call may be wrong. This CDR3 has 15 residues. CDR1 and CDR2 (germline): MDHEN, SYDVKM. The CDR3 is CASTSPGQGHSEQFF. CDR3 nucleotides: TGTGCCAGCACCTCCCCGGGACAGGGTCATAGTGAGCAGTTCTTC.

This sequence joins TRBV12-3 or TRBV12-4 and TRBJ2-1, with a tentative D call TRBD1 (5 bases). The J call may not be correct, given that the DNA end is closer to TRBJ2-7. There are 14 residues in the CDR3. CDR3 protein: CASSLSDRLYEQYF. The CDR3 DNA is TGTGCCAGCAGTTTGAGCGACAGACTCTACGAGCAGTACTTC.

The V and J genes are TRBV6-1 and TRBJ2-3; D remains unclear. Germline loops: CDR1 MNHNS, CDR2 SASEGT. Trimming shortened V by 8 bases and J by 1 base, and 10 bases separated the two germline ends. This CDR3 is 13 amino acids long. The CDR3 DNA follows: TGTGCCAGCCTGACTGACGGCACAGATACGCAGTATTTT. This gives the protein CASLTDGTDTQYF.

This clonotype was observed a handful of times. The V gene is TRBV27, the J gene TRBJ1-5; a possible D gene is TRBD1 (6 bases). The germline V and J ends were trimmed by 4 bases and 7 bases, with 14 bases remaining between them. CDR3 length: 14 residues. Per the germline V gene, CDR1 is MNHEY and CDR2 is SMNVEV (reference sequence). CDR3 nucleotides: TGTGCCAGCAGTTCCGGTCTGGGGGGCCAGCCCCAGCATTTT. This codes for CASSSGLGGQPQHF.

This clonotype has more than one count but fewer than ten. The chain recombines TRBV2 with TRBJ1-5; no definite D call. This CDR3 has 13 residues. The germline V and J ends were trimmed by 6 bases and 4 bases, with 10 bases remaining between them. Germline V gene data show CDR1 as SNHLY and CDR2 as FYNNEI. CDR3 region: CASRVEGNQPQHF. Written as DNA, the CDR3 is TGTGCCAGCAGAGTCGAGGGTAATCAGCCCCAGCATTTT.

This clonotype has only a few counts. J is TRBJ2-5 and V is TRBV24-1; possibly TRBD1 or TRBD2 for D (6 bases each). This CDR3 has 16 residues. The germline V gene has CDR1 KGHDR and CDR2 SFDVKD. Trimming cost V 5 bases and J 4 bases, with 19 bases left between them. CDR3 bases: TGTGCCACCAGTGTCAATCTGCCCGGGGGCGGAGAGACCCAGTACTTC. Amino acid sequence: CATSVNLPGGGETQYF.

This clonotype turned up a few times. V usage is TRBV12-3 or TRBV12-4 and J usage is TRBJ2-5; 9 nucleotides align to TRBD1. The J segment lost 11 bases and the V segment lost 5 bases, leaving 12 bases of the junction unmatched. The CDR3 totals 14 residues. DNA for the CDR3: TGTGCCAGCAGTGCCGGGACAGGGTCGTGGGAGCAGTACTTC. Amino acids: CASSAGTGSWEQYF.

The chain employs TRBV10-3 and TRBJ1-1, with D possibly TRBD1 on 5 matching bases. Looked up from germline, CDR1 is ENHRY and CDR2 is SYGVKD. This CDR3 is built from 14 residues. V lost 2 bases and J 8 bases, leaving 15 bases between the germline ends. As DNA, the CDR3 is TGTGCCATCAGTGAGATGAGGGGCCGACTGGAAGCTTTCTTT. It translates to CAISEMRGRLEAFF.

The J gene is TRBJ2-7, the V gene TRBV29-1; 9 nucleotides align to TRBD1. This CDR3 has 13 amino acids. The germline V gene has CDR1 SQVTM and CDR2 ANQGSEA. Trimming at V came to 6 bases and at J to 4 bases, leaving 7 bases not matched to a gene. The CDR3 coding sequence is TGCAGCGTCCAACGTGGGACAGGGTACGAGCAGTACTTC. It translates to CSVQRGTGYEQYF.

This clonotype was recorded a few times. This chain joins TRBV6-6 and TRBJ2-2; D not resolved. V was trimmed by 1 base and J by 4 bases, leaving 13 bases between them. Germline assignment: CDR1 MNHNY and CDR2 SVGAGI (reference sequence). The CDR3 spans 16 residues. Written as DNA, the CDR3 is TGTGCCAGCAGTTACTATGGGGTTCGGTTCACCGGGGAGCTGTTTTTT. This translates into CASSYYGVRFTGELFF.

The rearrangement uses TRBV11-2 and TRBJ1-4, with 10 bases lining up with TRBD1. Germline assignment: CDR1 SGHAT and CDR2 FQNNGV. Trimming at V came to 6 bases and at J to 8 bases, leaving 6 bases not matched to a gene. The CDR3 spans 14 residues. The CDR3 region has the DNA TGTGCCAGCAGTGGGACAGGGGTGGAGGAAAAACTGTTTTTT. Translating gives CASSGTGVEEKLFF.

The CDR3 loop reads CSVPNQDRGRGNEQFF. The CDR3 DNA follows: TGCAGCGTCCCAAACCAGGACAGGGGGCGAGGGAATGAGCAGTTCTTC. The V and J genes are TRBV29-1 and TRBJ2-1; 11 bases fit TRBD1. The CDR3 runs to 16 residues. Germline CDR1 and CDR2: SQVTM and ANQGSEA. Losses at the gene ends were 6 bases for V and 7 bases for J; bases not matched to a gene: 14.

This chain uses TRBV4-3 with TRBJ2-6; D gene uncertain. The CDR3 loop spans 17 amino acids. V was cut by 0 bases and J by 0 bases, with 9 bases left in between. Germline CDR1 is LGHNA and CDR2 is YSLEER. The CDR3 DNA sequence: TGCGCCAGCAGCCAAGATTCATATGCCTCTGGGGCCAACGTCCTGACTTTC. Protein sequence: CASSQDSYASGANVLTF.

This clonotype was counted a few times. The chain has TRBV28 and TRBJ2-5, with 11 bases lining up with TRBD2. The V segment lost 6 bases and the J segment 3 bases; nucleotides outside the gene matches: 6. CDR3 length: 15 residues. Germline-derived CDR1 and CDR2 are MDHEN and SYDVKM. Here the CDR3 reads CASSSEGLAEETQYF. Here the CDR3 DNA reads TGTGCCAGCAGCTCAGAGGGACTAGCGGAAGAGACCCAGTACTTC.

The J gene is TRBJ1-5, the V gene TRBV10-3; D ambiguous. Germline CDR1 reads ENHRY; CDR2 reads SYGVKD. The CDR3 covers 14 residues. Trimming took off 3 bases at V and 4 bases at J, with 10 bases between the two ends. The CDR3 region has the DNA TGTGCCATCAGTGAATCACAGAGTAATCAGCCCCAGCATTTT. As protein: CAISESQSNQPQHF.

V gene TRBV20-1 combines with J gene TRBJ2-7, with D possibly TRBD2 on 5 matching bases. The CDR3 has 13 residues. V lost 4 bases and J lost 2, with 12 bases in between. CDR1 DFQATT and CDR2 SNEGSKA come from the germline V gene (reference sequence). The chain's CDR3 is CSATWENTYEQYF. Here the CDR3 DNA reads TGCAGTGCTACGTGGGAGAACACCTACGAGCAGTACTTC.

The CDR3 nucleotides read TGTGCCAGCAGCCAAGTAGGGCAGGTGGGCTACGAGCAGTACTTC. Encoded protein: CASSQVGQVGYEQYF. The chain joins TRBV14 to TRBJ2-7, with D uncertain. CDR3 length: 15 residues. Per the germline V gene, CDR1 is SGHDN and CDR2 is FVKESK. The germline V and J ends were trimmed by 1 base and 3 bases, with 13 bases remaining between them.